These 14 T cell receptor beta chains originate from one sample sequenced in a study of T cell responses to AZD1222 COVID-19 vaccine. Sequencing was performed with immunoSEQ multiplex PCR; in TCRdb, only in-frame clones are kept and a portion is missing. The data show 85,000 to 95,000 clones, 90% seen once. This material consisted of peripheral blood, taken on day 0 of AZD1222 vaccination. All receptors come from an adult in good health.

The rearrangement joins TRBV5-4 to TRBJ2-5; 10 nucleotides align to TRBD2. Germline trimming cut 4 bases from V and 5 bases from J; bases unmatched to any gene: 11. The CDR3 is made up of 16 amino acids. Germline V CDR1 and CDR2: SGHNT, YYREEE (reference sequence). In DNA, the CDR3 is TGTGCCAGCAGCACCTGGAGCGGGGGGGCCGTGGAGACCCAGTACTTC. This encodes CASSTWSGGAVETQYF.

V gene TRBV7-2 combines with J gene TRBJ1-5, with D possibly TRBD1 on 5 matching bases. In germline, CDR1 is SGHTA, CDR2 FQGNSA. With 4 bases removed from V and 4 bases from J, the gap between germline ends came to 14 bases. The CDR3 length is 15 residues. The CDR3 reads CASSSAGTGNQPQHF. DNA for the CDR3: TGTGCCAGCAGCTCTGCTGGGACGGGGAATCAGCCCCAGCATTTT.

The V and J genes are TRBV3-1 (or the pseudogene TRBV3-2) and TRBJ1-2, with 7 bases that match TRBD1. The J segment lost 2 bases and the V segment lost 0 bases, leaving 3 bases of the junction unmatched. Germline-derived CDR1 and CDR2 are LGHDT and YNNKEL (reference sequence). The CDR3 is 15 residues long. The CDR3 spells CASSQDPTGNYGYTF. The CDR3, as DNA: TGTGCCAGCAGCCAAGACCCGACAGGGAACTATGGCTACACCTTC.

This chain links TRBV7-2 with TRBJ2-2; possibly TRBD1 for D (7 bases). The CDR3 sequence is 15 residues long. Trimming shortened V by 1 base and J by 4 bases, and 10 bases separated the two germline ends. Germline values: CDR1 SGHTA, CDR2 FQGNSA. The CDR3 region is CASSLGQGGTGELFF. In DNA form, the CDR3 reads TGTGCCAGCAGCTTAGGCCAGGGGGGCACCGGGGAGCTGTTTTTT.

The chain carries TRBV7-2 and TRBJ1-5; D may be TRBD1 (6 bases). CDR1 is SGHTA, CDR2 FQGNSA, per germline. Trimming removed 0 bases at V and 4 bases at J, with 13 bases between. The CDR3 consists of 16 residues. The DNA for the CDR3 is TGTGCCAGCAGCTTAGCGAAGGCAGGGGAGAATCAGCCCCAGCATTTT. Translation gives CASSLAKAGENQPQHF. The full variable domain, completed using reference TRBV7-2 and TRBJ1-5, is GAGVSQSPSNKVTEKGKDVELRCDPISGHTALYWYRQSLGQGLEFLIYFQGNSAPDKSGLPSDRFSAERTGGSVSTLTIQRTQQEDSAVYLCASSLAKAGENQPQHFGDGTRLSIL.

The chain joins TRBV5-1 to TRBJ2-1; 11 bases align to TRBD2. Germline CDR1 and CDR2: SGHRS and YFSETQ. The ends lost 4 bases at V and 7 bases at J; junction bases unmatched: 13. The CDR3 is made up of 17 amino acids. The CDR3 DNA is TGCGCCAGCAGCCCAGCCCTAGATAGCGGGGGGGTTAATGAGCAGTTCTTC. Translating it yields CASSPALDSGGVNEQFF.

V gene TRBV6-5 combines with J gene TRBJ2-1; D is ambiguous. V was shortened by 5 bases and J by 6 bases, with 17 bases between the two germline ends. The germline gives CDR1 MNHEY, CDR2 SVGAGI. The CDR3 covers 15 residues. The CDR3 sequence is CASSKPRTETNEQFF. CDR3 bases: TGTGCCAGCAGTAAACCTAGAACGGAGACCAATGAGCAGTTCTTC.

This chain connects TRBV5-1 to TRBJ2-1; D is unresolved. Per germline, CDR1 SGHRS and CDR2 YFSETQ. The CDR3 contains 12 residues. Trimming removed 4 bases from V and 3 bases from J, with 5 bases in between. This CDR3 reads CASSPDYNEQFF. In DNA form, the CDR3 reads TGCGCCAGCAGCCCGGACTACAATGAGCAGTTCTTC.

Here the CDR3 reads CASSITGDSIYEQYF. CDR3 bases: TGTGCCAGTAGTATCACGGGCGATTCAATTTACGAGCAGTACTTC. J is TRBJ2-7 and V is TRBV19; D is ambiguous. V was pared by 3 bases and J by 4 bases, with 16 bases between. There are 15 residues in the CDR3. Germline CDR1 and CDR2: LNHDA and SQIVND (reference sequence).

V usage is TRBV7-6 and J usage is TRBJ2-1; 8 bases are a match to TRBD2. From germline, CDR1 is SGHVS and CDR2 FNYEAQ. V dropped 5 bases and J dropped 5; count of bases not matched to a gene: 11. CDR3 length: 16 residues. The CDR3 region has the DNA TGTGCCAGCAGCGGTCAAAGAAGCGGGGGTAACAATGAGCAGTTCTTC. This encodes CASSGQRSGGNNEQFF. Drawing the rest from reference TRBV7-6 and TRBJ2-1, the complete variable domain is GAGVSQSPRYKVTKRGQDVALRCDPISGHVSLYWYRQALGQGPEFLTYFNYEAQQDKSGLPNDRFSAERPEGSISTLTIQRTEQRDSAMYRCASSGQRSGGNNEQFFGPGTRLTVL.

The CDR3, as DNA: TGTGCCAGCGGGCAGAGCCGGGGCCGGGGAAACACCATATATTTT. As protein: CASGQSRGRGNTIYF. This chain joins TRBV2 and TRBJ1-3; D may be TRBD1 (5 bases). Germline CDR1 reads SNHLY; CDR2 reads FYNNEI. The CDR3 contains 15 residues. Trimming removed 8 bases from V and 4 bases from J, with 18 bases in between.

The rearrangement joins TRBV5-4 to TRBJ1-2; no reliable D call. Germline V lookup: CDR1 SGHNT, CDR2 YYREEE (reference sequence). V was clipped by 0 bases and J by 2 bases, with 5 bases between them. The CDR3 spans 13 residues. The DNA of the CDR3 is TGTGCCAGCAGCTTGGACAGAAACTATGGCTACACCTTC. Residues: CASSLDRNYGYTF.

The chain joins TRBV29-1 to TRBJ2-3, with D perhaps TRBD1 or TRBD2 (6 bases each). The CDR3 contains 13 residues. The ends were cut back, 3 bases at V and 4 bases at J, with 11 bases in the middle. The germline V gene encodes CDR1 SQVTM and CDR2 ANQGSEA. The CDR3 is CSVEVGGADTQYF. The CDR3 DNA reads as TGCAGCGTTGAGGTGGGGGGCGCAGATACGCAGTATTTT.

The gene calls are TRBV19 and TRBJ2-2; 8 bases line up with TRBD1. Germline values: CDR1 LNHDA, CDR2 SQIVND (reference sequence). The CDR3 sequence is 16 residues long. The junction had 17 bases not matched to a gene; V was cut back by 8 bases and J by 9 bases. For the CDR3, the DNA is TGTGCCAGTTCCCGGTACGAGACAGGGGCCCCAAGGGAGCTGTTTTTT. Its translation is CASSRYETGAPRELFF.